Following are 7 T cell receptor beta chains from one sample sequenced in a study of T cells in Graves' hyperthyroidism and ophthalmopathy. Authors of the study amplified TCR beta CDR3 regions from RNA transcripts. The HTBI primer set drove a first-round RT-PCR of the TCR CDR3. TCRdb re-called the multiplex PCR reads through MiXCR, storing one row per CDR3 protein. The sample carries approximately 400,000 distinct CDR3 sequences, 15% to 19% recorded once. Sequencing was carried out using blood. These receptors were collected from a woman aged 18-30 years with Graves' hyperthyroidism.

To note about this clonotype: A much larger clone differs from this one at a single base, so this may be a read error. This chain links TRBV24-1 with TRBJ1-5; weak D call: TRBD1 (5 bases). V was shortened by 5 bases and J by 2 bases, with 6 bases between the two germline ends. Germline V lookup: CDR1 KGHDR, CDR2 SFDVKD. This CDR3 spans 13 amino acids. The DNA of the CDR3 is TGTGCCACCAGTGGAGGGGGCAATCAGCCCCAGCATTTT. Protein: CATSGGGNQPQHF.

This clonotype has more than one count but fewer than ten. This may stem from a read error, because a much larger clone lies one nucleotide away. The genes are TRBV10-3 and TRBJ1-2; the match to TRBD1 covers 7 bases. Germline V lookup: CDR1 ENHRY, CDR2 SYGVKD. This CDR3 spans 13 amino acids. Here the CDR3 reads CAVSDGDRHGYTF. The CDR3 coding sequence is TGTGCCGTCAGTGACGGGGACAGACACGGCTACACCTTC.

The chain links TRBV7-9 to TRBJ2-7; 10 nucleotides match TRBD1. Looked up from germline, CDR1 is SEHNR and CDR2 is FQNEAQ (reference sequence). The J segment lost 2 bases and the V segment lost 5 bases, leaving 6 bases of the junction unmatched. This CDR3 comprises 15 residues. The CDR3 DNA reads TGTGCCAGCAGCCAGACAGGGGGCCAGGCCTACGAGCAGTACTTC. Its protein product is CASSQTGGQAYEQYF.

CDR3 region: CASSLATLASGGATDTQYF. DNA of the CDR3: TGTGCCAGCAGCTTAGCGACATTGGCTAGCGGGGGGGCTACAGATACGCAGTATTTT. The gene calls are TRBV7-9 and TRBJ2-3, with 12 nucleotides matching TRBD2. Germline V CDR1 and CDR2: SEHNR, FQNEAQ (reference sequence). The CDR3 is 19 amino acids. Trimming cost V 0 bases and J 3 bases; bases outside gene matches: 10.

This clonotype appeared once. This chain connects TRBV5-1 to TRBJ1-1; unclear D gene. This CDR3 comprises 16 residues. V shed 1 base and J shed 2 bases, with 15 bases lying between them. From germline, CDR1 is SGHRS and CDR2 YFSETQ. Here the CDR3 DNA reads TGCGCCAGCAGCTTGACCCCTTCTCGGGCCAACACTGAAGCTTTCTTT. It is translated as CASSLTPSRANTEAFF. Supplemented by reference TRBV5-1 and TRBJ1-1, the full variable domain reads KAGVTQTPRYLIKTRGQQVTLSCSPISGHRSVSWYQQTPGQGLQFLFEYFSETQRNKGNFPGRFSGRQFSNSRSEMNVSTLELGDSALYLCASSLTPSRANTEAFFGQGTRLTVV.

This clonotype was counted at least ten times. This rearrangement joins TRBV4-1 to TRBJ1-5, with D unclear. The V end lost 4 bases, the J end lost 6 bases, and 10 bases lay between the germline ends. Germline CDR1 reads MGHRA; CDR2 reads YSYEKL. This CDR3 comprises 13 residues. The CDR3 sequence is CASSPTTGQPQHF. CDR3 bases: TGCGCCAGCAGCCCCACTACCGGTCAGCCCCAGCATTTT.

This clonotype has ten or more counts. The CDR3: CASSLGRAQPQHF. DNA of the CDR3: TGTGCCAGCAGCTTAGGCAGGGCTCAGCCCCAGCATTTT. The rearrangement uses TRBV11-2 and TRBJ1-5; maybe TRBD1 (5 bases). CDR3 size: 13 residues. V was clipped by 1 base and J by 6 bases, with 7 bases between them. In germline, CDR1 is SGHAT, CDR2 FQNNGV.